The clone carrying this TCR beta chain occurred a few times. Its antigen is not identified. Preparing the TCRbeta library involved the use of unique molecular identifiers. TCRdb reprocessed the PCR reads with MiXCR, giving one entry per CDR3 protein. Here the sample spans about 580,000 distinct CDR3 sequences, around 23% being singletons. The record originates from a study of T-cell reconstitution after alpha-beta-depleted transplantation in children. Study-wide findings and caveats: In patients about two months after transplant, alpha-beta T cells reportedly arose from several hundred expanded graft clones. High day-60 TCRbeta diversity in some patients came from surviving recipient T cells and thymic progenitors.

The germline CDR1 and CDR2 sequences are MNHNY and SVGAGI (reference sequence). Between the trimmed V and J ends, which lost 2 bases and 6 bases, there was a span of 7 bases. This CDR3 has 12 amino acids. Sequenced material: PBMCs, mostly from graft donor cells, taken 360 days after TCRalphabeta/CD19-depleted stem cell transplant. This sequence was found in a boy younger than two who had a stem cell transplant for acute myeloid leukemia, so the T cells may come from the graft donor. The chain joins TRBV6-6 to TRBJ1-1; D remains ambiguous. The CDR3 here is CASSYRHPEAFF. Here the CDR3 DNA reads TGTGCCAGCAGTTACCGACACCCTGAAGCTTTCTTT.